The sequence of this T cell receptor beta chain was determined in a study of type 1 regulatory T cells. Study overall: T-allo10 is a Tr1-enriched, alloantigen-specific CD4 T cell product made in vitro.

Trimming took 5 bases from V and 0 from J, leaving 8 bases between them. CDR1 SQVTM and CDR2 ANQGSEA come from the germline V gene. This CDR3 region has 12 residues. This clonotype has just a few counts. TCRdb reprocessed the reads with MiXCR, giving one entry per CDR3 protein. The data hold some 100,000 distinct CDR3 sequences, with roughly 30% observed a single time. The receptor was derived from a human donor in good health. V usage is TRBV29-1 and J usage is TRBJ2-7; D might be TRBD1 (6 bases). Sequencing was done on a sample of CD4+ T cells, either the whole sample or a sorted fraction (not recorded which). CDR3 sequence reads: CSVRQDSYEQYF. The CDR3 nucleotides read TGCAGCGTTCGACAGGACTCCTACGAGCAGTACTTC.